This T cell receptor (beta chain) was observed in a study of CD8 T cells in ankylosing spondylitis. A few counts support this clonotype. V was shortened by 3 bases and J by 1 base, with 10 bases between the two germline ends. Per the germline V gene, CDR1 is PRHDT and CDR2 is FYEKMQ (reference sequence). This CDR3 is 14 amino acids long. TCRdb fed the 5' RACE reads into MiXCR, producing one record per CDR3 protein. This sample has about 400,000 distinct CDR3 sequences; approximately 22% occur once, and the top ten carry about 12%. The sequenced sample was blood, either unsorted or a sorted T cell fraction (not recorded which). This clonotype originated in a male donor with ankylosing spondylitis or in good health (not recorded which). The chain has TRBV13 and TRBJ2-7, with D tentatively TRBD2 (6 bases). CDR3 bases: TGTGCCAGCAGCTTCGCCCGGGAGTCCTACGAGCAGTACTTC. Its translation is CASSFARESYEQYF.